This T cell receptor (beta chain) was sequenced during a study of T cell repertoires in ileal Crohn's disease. Study at large: Thiopurines (around ten) or anti-TNF agents (roughly 17) were given postoperatively to about half. Notes on the study in general: Endoscopic recurrence occurred in every patient whose clonality exceeded 26.8%. The median delay to postoperative endoscopy was nearly seven months.

The repertoire was sequenced with immunoSEQ multiplex PCR; TCRdb's copy has only in-frame clones and lacks some. The table has 55,000 to 65,000 clones, 70% to 90% seen once; the top ten hold under 2.5%. Comments on this clone: Antigen unknown.

This CDR3 spans 14 amino acids. Germline assignment: CDR1 SGHRS and CDR2 YFSETQ. V dropped 6 bases and J dropped 5; count of bases not matched to a gene: 6. Time point given: neoterminal ileum biopsy at postoperative endoscopy, about 6 months after surgery. The specimen was ileal tissue. This TCR was recovered from an adult with Crohn's disease. J is TRBJ2-5 and V is TRBV5-1, with TRBD1 matching over 11 bases. In DNA, the CDR3 is TGCGCCAGCAAAGGACAGGGGGCATCGGAGACCCAGTACTTC. Translating it yields CASKGQGASETQYF.